This T cell receptor (beta chain) was captured by sequencing in a study of shared clonotypes between healthy human individuals. General study findings and limits: At large depth, rarefaction still showed sorted-subset sequencing to be incomplete.

The sample holds many counts of this clone. Its target is not known. Different DNA sequences within this sample yield the same CDR3. The CDR3 has 18 amino acids. Trimming took 2 bases from V and 0 from J; bases not matched to a gene: 7. The germline gives CDR1 MNHNS, CDR2 SASEGT. Every subset's genomic DNA went evenly onto several immunoSEQ plates. TCRdb's table, derived via immunoSEQ multiplex PCR, lists solely in-frame clones and lacks some. The repertoire has around 690,000 clones, roughly 87% of them found once; the top ten carry about a third. Together with CD45RO+ cells, CCR7-negative CD45RA+ TemRA cells were included in CD8 memory.

This receptor was identified in a man younger than 35 in good health. Some clones in this sample may be carry-over from other donors' samples. Sequenced material: memory CD8+ T cells from PBMCs. The sample's subset: CD45RO+ cells pooled with CCR7-negative TemRA cells. J is TRBJ1-4 and V is TRBV6-1; 9 nucleotides line up with TRBD1. CDR3 nucleotides: TGTGCCAGCAGTGAACGGTGGAACAGGGGGCCAACTAATGAAAAACTGTTTTTT. Protein: CASSERWNRGPTNEKLFF.